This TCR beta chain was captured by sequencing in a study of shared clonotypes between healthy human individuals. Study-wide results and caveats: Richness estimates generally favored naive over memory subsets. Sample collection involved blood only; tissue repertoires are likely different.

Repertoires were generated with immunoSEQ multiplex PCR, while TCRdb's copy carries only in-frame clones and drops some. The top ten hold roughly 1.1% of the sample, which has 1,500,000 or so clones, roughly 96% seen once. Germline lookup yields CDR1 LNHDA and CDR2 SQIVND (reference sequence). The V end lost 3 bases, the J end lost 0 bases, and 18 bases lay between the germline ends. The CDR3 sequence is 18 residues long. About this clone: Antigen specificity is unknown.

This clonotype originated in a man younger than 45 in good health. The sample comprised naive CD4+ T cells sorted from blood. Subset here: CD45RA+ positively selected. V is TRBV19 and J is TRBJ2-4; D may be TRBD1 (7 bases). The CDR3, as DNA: TGTGCCAGTAGTATCATGAGTGCAGGGGGGATAGCCAAAAACATTCAGTACTTC. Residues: CASSIMSAGGIAKNIQYF.